These T cell receptor beta chains were read from a single sample in a study of OX40 agonist ivuxolimab in advanced cancers. Clones were sequenced by immunoSEQ multiplex PCR, and TCRdb holds only the in-frame ones, with some missing. The top ten hold around 1.9% of the sample, which has approximately 37,000 clones, 84% seen once. The sample was CD4+ or CD8+ T cells sorted from blood, taken in a trial of the OX40 agonist ivuxolimab. Receptors originate from an adult with an advanced solid tumor such as melanoma, head and neck, liver or kidney cancer. Each CDR3 is given with its conserved first and last residue. The D gene is left open where the match is weak. Some rows have no size entry. The others give once, few or many, or a class for an expanded clone.

.	TRBV9	TRBD2	TRBJ2-3	TGTGCCAGCAGCGAAACTAGCGGGCCGCTAACTACAGATACGCAGTATTTT	CASSETSGPLTTDTQYF
.	TRBV6-6	TRBD2	TRBJ2-7	TGTGCCAGCAGTTACTTTGGGACTAGCGGATTATACGAGCAGTACTTC	CASSYFGTSGLYEQYF
.	TRBV28	TRBD1	TRBJ1-6	TGTGCCAGCAGTTTAACTCCTCGGACAGGGACACCCCTCCACTTT	CASSLTPRTGTPLHF
few	TRBV15	.	TRBJ1-2	TGTGCCACCAGCAGAGATAGGCAGGCCTATGGCTACACCTTC	CATSRDRQAYGYTF
.	TRBV27	.	TRBJ2-3	TGTGCCAGCAGTCGTCGTGATTCTAGCACAGATACGCAGTATTTT	CASSRRDSSTDTQYF
.	TRBV18	TRBD2	TRBJ2-2	TGTGCCAGCTCACCCCCCGGGACTAGTACCACCGGGGAGCTGTTTTTT	CASSPPGTSTTGELFF
.	TRBV7-8	.	TRBJ1-3	TGTGCCAGCAGCACGGGACTGAACTCTGGAAACACCATATATTTT	CASSTGLNSGNTIYF
once	TRBV7-8	TRBD1	TRBJ1-4	TGTGCCAGCAGCTACTTTCCGCAGGGGGGTGAAAAACTGTTTTTT	CASSYFPQGGEKLFF
.	TRBV5-4	.	TRBJ1-1	TGTGCCAGCGCTATGGGGGCCGGTACTGAAGCTTTCTTT	CASAMGAGTEAFF
.	TRBV4-1	.	TRBJ2-3	TGCGCCAGCAGCCAGCCCGGACTACTCACGGATACGCAGTATTTT	CASSQPGLLTDTQYF
.	TRBV19	TRBD1	TRBJ1-5	TGTGCCAGCACTTACTTGGGAGGAGGGGGCTCGCAGCCCCAGCATTTT	CASTYLGGGGSQPQHF
.	TRBV27	TRBD2	TRBJ2-3	TGTGCCAGCAGTTATAGCGGGGCTAATACGCAGTATTTT	CASSYSGANTQYF
few	TRBV11-2	.	TRBJ1-1	TGTGCCAGCAGCTTAGGAACTACAGGGATTGAAGCTTTCTTT	CASSLGTTGIEAFF
.	TRBV14	.	TRBJ2-7	TGTGCCAGCAGCCAACAACGGGGCAGAAGAGCAACTACCTACGAGCAGTACTTC	CASSQQRGRRATTYEQYF
.	TRBV5-1	TRBD1	TRBJ2-2	TGCGCCAGCAGCTCCACGACAGGGCCCACCGGGGAGCTGTTTTTT	CASSSTTGPTGELFF
.	TRBV6-1	.	TRBJ2-7	TGTGCCAGCAGTACCTCTTTCCGCGAGCAGTACTTC	CASSTSFREQYF
.	TRBV5-4	TRBD1	TRBJ1-4	TGTGCCAGCAGCGCCCAGACAGGGCAGGGGAATGAAAAACTGTTTTTT	CASSAQTGQGNEKLFF
.	TRBV4-1	TRBD1	TRBJ2-2	TGCGCCAGCAGTCGCAAGCCGGGACAGGGGTTCGACACCGGGGAGCTGTTTTTT	CASSRKPGQGFDTGELFF
.	TRBV5-1	.	TRBJ1-1	TGCGCCAGCAGCTTTGGGGGTACGGCTCAGAACACTGAAGCTTTCTTT	CASSFGGTAQNTEAFF
.	TRBV18	TRBD2	TRBJ2-7	TGTGCCAGCTCATCCGGACTAGCGGGTACCTACGAGCAGTACTTC	CASSSGLAGTYEQYF
.	TRBV5-4	.	TRBJ2-1	TGTGCCAGCAGCTTGGTTAGCGCCAATGAGCAGTTCTTC	CASSLVSANEQFF
.	TRBV18	.	TRBJ2-6	TGTGCCAGCTCACCCTCGACGGGACGTCGGACTGGGGCCAACGTCCTGACTTTC	CASSPSTGRRTGANVLTF
.	TRBV10-2	.	TRBJ2-2	TGCGCCAGCAGTGAGTCGGGGGGCGGGGAGCTGTTTTTT	CASSESGGGELFF
once	TRBV10-3	.	TRBJ2-3	TGTGCCATCAGTGTCCTATCGGATACGCAGTATTTT	CAISVLSDTQYF
.	TRBV28	TRBD2	TRBJ2-7	TGTGCCAGCAGTCCCGCTGGGACTAGCGGGAGTCGAGGCGAGCAGTACTTC	CASSPAGTSGSRGEQYF
.	TRBV7-2	.	TRBJ1-2	TGTGCCAGCAGCTTAGCTGGAAACTATGGCTACACCTTC	CASSLAGNYGYTF
few	TRBV11-2	.	TRBJ2-1	TGTGCCAGCAGCCCGAGACAGATAAACAATGAGCAGTTCTTC	CASSPRQINNEQFF
.	TRBV10-1	.	TRBJ1-1	TGCGCCAGCGCCGCCTCCTTGAACACTGAAGCTTTCTTT	CASAASLNTEAFF
.	TRBV14	.	TRBJ2-3	TGTGCCAGCAGCCAAGGGGCCGGGGATACGCAGTATTTT	CASSQGAGDTQYF
.	TRBV7-7	.	TRBJ2-2	TGTGCTAGCAGCGCGACCACGAACACCGGGGAGCTGTTTTTT	CASSATTNTGELFF
.	TRBV27	TRBD2	TRBJ2-5	TGTGCCAGCAGTTTATTCCCGCCCCGCCAGCGGGGGGATCAAGAGACCCAGTACTTC	CASSLFPPRQRGDQETQYF
.	TRBV5-6	.	TRBJ2-1	TGTGCCAGCAGCCTTGATTCAGGGGCGATTAGCAATGAGCAGTTCTTC	CASSLDSGAISNEQFF
once	TRBV9	TRBD1	TRBJ2-7	TGTGCCAGCAGCTCACGACAGGGGGGGGACGAGCAGTACTTC	CASSSRQGGDEQYF
.	TRBV28	.	TRBJ2-7	TGTGCCAGCAGTCTCGTCCCCGGGGATTACGAGCAGTACTTC	CASSLVPGDYEQYF
medium-sized	TRBV7-8	TRBD1	TRBJ2-5	TGTGCCAGCAGCAAACCCCCCAGGGGGTTCCAAGAGACCCAGTACTTC	CASSKPPRGFQETQYF
.	TRBV19	TRBD1	TRBJ1-6	TGTGCCAGTAGTATAGTCGACAGGGGTCGAGAGAATTCACCCCTCCACTTT	CASSIVDRGRENSPLHF
once	TRBV7-9	TRBD1	TRBJ2-2	TGTGCCAGCAGCCCCCGGGACAGGGGGCGCTTGTTGAACACCGGGGAGCTGTTTTTT	CASSPRDRGRLLNTGELFF
.	TRBV28	.	TRBJ2-1	TGTGCCAGCAGTTTAGAGGGCTTCACCTACAATGAGCAGTTCTTC	CASSLEGFTYNEQFF
.	TRBV29-1	.	TRBJ2-5	TGCAGCGTTGGTAAAAGCGGCCAACCCCAAGAGACCCAGTACTTC	CSVGKSGQPQETQYF
once	TRBV28	TRBD2	TRBJ2-7	TGTGCCAGCAGCCTCGGACTAGCGGGAGGCTACGAGCAGTACTTC	CASSLGLAGGYEQYF
once	TRBV9	TRBD2	TRBJ2-5	TGTGCCAGCAGCGACGCCTCTAGGGGAGGGGCGGAGACCCAGTACTTC	CASSDASRGGAETQYF
.	TRBV27	.	TRBJ2-7	TGTGCCAGTAGGAACTCCTACGAGCAGTACTTC	CASRNSYEQYF
.	TRBV11-2	.	TRBJ2-5	TGTGCCAGCAGTTTGTTAATCCAAGAGACCCAGTACTTC	CASSLLIQETQYF
.	TRBV28	TRBD2	TRBJ2-7	TGTGCCAGCAGTCCACCCGCGGGGGGCATTCTCTACGAGCAGTACTTC	CASSPPAGGILYEQYF
.	TRBV5-1	.	TRBJ2-5	TGCGCCAGCAGCTTGGAAGAGACCCAGTACTTC	CASSLEETQYF
.	TRBV15	.	TRBJ2-5	TGTGCCACCAGCCAGACCCTTGAGACCCAGTACTTC	CATSQTLETQYF
.	TRBV28	TRBD2	TRBJ2-1	TGTGCCAGCAGTTATCTAGCGGGAGGTTCCTACAATGAGCAGTTCTTC	CASSYLAGGSYNEQFF
.	TRBV5-1	TRBD2	TRBJ2-5	TGCGCCAGCAGCTTGATACTAGCGGGGGGTAGTATGGAGACCCAGTACTTC	CASSLILAGGSMETQYF
.	TRBV5-1	.	TRBJ2-2	TGCGCCAGCAGCTTAGCCGGGGAGCTGTTTTTT	CASSLAGELFF
.	TRBV7-9	TRBD1	TRBJ2-3	TGTGCCAGCAACCGACAGGGAATCACAGATACGCAGTATTTT	CASNRQGITDTQYF
.	TRBV7-7	.	TRBJ2-2	TGTGCCAGCAGCTTATTAAGGGACGGGCAAGGTGGGGAGCTGTTTTTT	CASSLLRDGQGGELFF
.	TRBV18	.	TRBJ2-2	TGTGCCAGCTCACCAAGGGCCGTCGCGAACACCGGGGAGCTGTTTTTT	CASSPRAVANTGELFF
.	TRBV19	.	TRBJ1-5	TGTGCCAGTTGTCAGGGTGGCGATCAGCCCCAGCATTTT	CASCQGGDQPQHF
.	TRBV29-1	.	TRBJ2-5	TGCAGCGTTGAAAGGCAGGGGACCCAGTACTTC	CSVERQGTQYF
.	TRBV28	.	TRBJ2-5	TGTGCCAGCAGTTTAGCAGGGGTGGTGGAGACCCAGTACTTC	CASSLAGVVETQYF
.	TRBV2	TRBD2	TRBJ2-1	TGTGCCAGCAGGCCACTAGCGGGAGGGCCCCTGTTCTTC	CASRPLAGGPLFF
.	TRBV5-1	.	TRBJ2-7	TGCGCCAGCAGCCCGGAGACAGGTTCTTCCTACGAGCAGTACTTC	CASSPETGSSYEQYF